The rows below give T cell receptor beta chains drawn from one sample of a study of cytomegalovirus exposure and HLA in healthy donors. Sequencing used immunoSEQ multiplex PCR; TCRdb keeps in-frame clones, though not all of them. The profile shows hundreds of thousands of clones, 82% of them singletons. Input material: PBMCs. These receptors were collected from a middle-aged man in good health and CMV-seropositive. Both conserved end residues are part of each CDR3. Fields, in order: clone size, V gene, D gene, J gene, CDR3 DNA, CDR3 protein. The D gene is left open where the match is weak. The size entry is marked missing in some rows and otherwise reads once, few, many or a size class.

>.|TRBV10-1|.|TRBJ2-2
TGCGCCAGCAGTGAGCCGGGGGAAGGGAACACCGGGGAGCTGTTTTTT
CASSEPGEGNTGELFF
>.|TRBV7-3|.|TRBJ2-2
TGTGCCAGCAGCTTCGGCCGCGGGACCGTCCCCACCGGGGAGCTGTTTTTT
CASSFGRGTVPTGELFF
>few|TRBV10-3|.|TRBJ2-1
TGTGCCATCCAAAGGGGCTCCGGCAATGAGCAGTTCTTC
CAIQRGSGNEQFF
>.|TRBV6-4|.|TRBJ2-7
TGTGCCAGCAGTGGGCGGGGCGAGCAGTACTTC
CASSGRGEQYF
>.|TRBV5-1|TRBD1|TRBJ1-1
TGCGCCAGCAGCTTGGAGGGACAGATCACTGAAGCTTTCTTT
CASSLEGQITEAFF
>.|TRBV30|TRBD1|TRBJ2-2
TGTGCCGTTCGCGGACAGGGTGGTACCGGGGAGCTGTTTTTT
CAVRGQGGTGELFF
>.|TRBV21-1|.|TRBJ1-4
TGTGCCAGCAGCAAACCGGGACAGGGAGGGACTAATGAAAAACTGTTTTTT
CASSKPGQGGTNEKLFF
>.|TRBV7-9|.|TRBJ2-1
TGTGCCAGCAGCTCCACGGGAAGCTCCTACAATGAGCAGTTCTTC
CASSSTGSSYNEQFF
>.|TRBV9|.|TRBJ1-1
TGTGCCAGCAGCCCAGGGCCGGGCACTGAAGCTTTCTTT
CASSPGPGTEAFF
>.|TRBV9|.|TRBJ2-2
TGTGCCAGCAGCGTTTCCCCCAGATTTGAGAGCGGGAACACCGGGGAGCTGTTTTTT
CASSVSPRFESGNTGELFF
>.|TRBV2|TRBD1|TRBJ2-2
TGTGCCATCTATACCGGGACAGAAATCACCGGGGAGCTGTTTTTT
CAIYTGTEITGELFF
>.|TRBV5-1|TRBD2|TRBJ2-1
TGCGCCAGCAGCTTCGGACTAGCGGACTCCTACAATGAGCAGTTCTTC
CASSFGLADSYNEQFF
>.|TRBV28|.|TRBJ1-1
TGTGCTTCACCTCGAACAGGGACCAAGATGAACACTGAAGCTTTCTTT
CASPRTGTKMNTEAFF
>.|TRBV11-2|TRBD1|TRBJ1-2
TGTGCCAGCAGCACCCGGACAGGGGGCTACTCATTCTATGGCTACACCTTC
CASSTRTGGYSFYGYTF
>.|TRBV27|.|TRBJ2-5
TGTGCCAGCAGTCTAGGACAGCCCGAGACCCAGTACTTC
CASSLGQPETQYF
>.|TRBV5-4|TRBD1|TRBJ2-1
TGTGCCAGCAGCTTTGGACAGGGTAGGGGGCATGAGCAGTTCTTC
CASSFGQGRGHEQFF
>.|TRBV18|.|TRBJ2-1
TGTGCCAGCTCACCACAGGACACTTTTGGGAATGAGCAGTTCTTC
CASSPQDTFGNEQFF
>.|TRBV14|TRBD1|TRBJ1-4
TGTGCCAGCAGCCAGCAGGGGGCTTATGAAAAACTGTTTTTT
CASSQQGAYEKLFF
>.|TRBV7-7|.|TRBJ2-5
TGTGCCAGCAGCTGGGCCGGGGAAGGGGAGACCCAGTACTTC
CASSWAGEGETQYF
>.|TRBV5-1|.|TRBJ1-3
TGCGCCAGCAGCTTGGGGGCAACTGGAAACACCATATATTTT
CASSLGATGNTIYF
>.|TRBV4-1|.|TRBJ2-7
TGCGCCAGCAGCGTAGGGAGTACAGCCTACGAGCAGTACTTC
CASSVGSTAYEQYF
>.|TRBV27|TRBD1|TRBJ1-5
TGTGCCAGCAGTCAGGGGGCAAGGCAGCCCCAGCATTTT
CASSQGARQPQHF